The rows below give T cell receptor beta chains drawn from one sample of a study of intratumoral heterogeneity in liver cancer. Libraries were prepared by immunoSEQ multiplex PCR; TCRdb keeps only in-frame clonotypes and omits some of them. The data hold 20,000 to 25,000 clones, with around 73% observed a single time. Sequencing used tumor-adjacent normal tissue, obtained before any cancer treatment. The receptor source for this set is a woman in her 70s with hepatocellular carcinoma. The CDR3 runs from the conserved cysteine through the conserved F or W. The D gene is left open where the match is weak.

v_call | d_call | cdr3_aa
TRBV7-9 | . | CASRLEDLWTGELFF
TRBV11-1 | TRBD1 | CASSMTGYEQYF
TRBV10-2 | . | CASSDPRAREGSYEQYF
TRBV2 | . | CASSESFLRVRSYTF
TRBV27 | . | CASSLEWNTEAFF
TRBV9 | . | CASSVFGSEAGDEQYF
TRBV19 | TRBD1 | CASSIRTGKQETQYF
TRBV29-1 | . | CSVQTGRDQPQHF
TRBV19 | . | CASSTSRGTEAFF
TRBV6-5 | . | CASSYGGAGQPQHF
TRBV27 | . | CASSTEQGWNTEAFF
TRBV27 | . | CASSRTYSYEQYF
TRBV10-1 | TRBD2 | CASSDPSGSYEQFF
TRBV28 | . | CAIGGVAKNIQYF
TRBV7-8 | . | CASSLTRRSYNEQFF
TRBV28 | TRBD1 | CASSPGTGAFGANVLTF
TRBV2 | TRBD1 | CASRGDSASTEAFF
TRBV19 | . | CASSIDPTGTEAFF
TRBV5-6 | . | CASSLAEEEYEQYF
TRBV6-1 | TRBD1 | CASSTGQYGYTF
TRBV29-1 | TRBD2 | CSVEPQRGQNNEQFF
TRBV5-1 | TRBD2 | CASSLGALAGETQYF
TRBV5-6 | TRBD2 | CASSTLLAGGSYEQYF
TRBV7-8 | . | CASSLGGLVTDTQYF
TRBV6-5 | . | CASSYSGQNNSPLHF
TRBV9 | . | CASSVAAGMTDTQYF